The 31 T cell receptor beta chains presented below share a single source sample, sequenced in a study of CD8 T cells in ankylosing spondylitis. Study results and limitations: A TCR beta motif of 8 or 9 highly homologous variants appeared characteristic of ankylosing spondylitis blood.

What these receptors recognize is not known. TCRdb ran MiXCR on the 5' RACE reads and lists one entry per CDR3 protein. The sample yields 100,000 or so distinct CDR3 sequences, about 8.1% seen once. Sequencing input: blood, either unsorted or a sorted T cell fraction (not recorded which). These TCRs come from a male donor with ankylosing spondylitis.

The chain uses TRBV7-2 and TRBJ2-1; TRBD2 agrees at 7 bases. The germline gives CDR1 SGHTA, CDR2 FQGNSA. With 5 bases clipped from V and 1 base from J, the junction kept 8 bases outside the gene matches. This CDR3 comprises 16 residues. DNA for the CDR3: TGTGCCAGCAGCCTCTGGCGGGAGCGTTCCTACAATGAGCAGTTCTTC. It specifies CASSLWRERSYNEQFF.

The chain recombines TRBV19 with TRBJ1-5; D uncertain. From germline, CDR1 is LNHDA and CDR2 SQIVND (reference sequence). The CDR3 extends over 14 amino acids. The V end lost 5 bases, the J end lost 5 bases, and 13 bases lay between the germline ends. In nucleotides, the CDR3 is TGTGCCAGTAGTTTACGGGTCGGCGATCAGCCCCAGCATTTT. Its protein product is CASSLRVGDQPQHF.

CDR3 in DNA: TGTGCCAGCAGGCGAACTAGCTCTGGTGAGCAGTTCTTC. Translated: CASRRTSSGEQFF. The chain employs TRBV5-6 and TRBJ2-1, with D perhaps matching TRBD2 (6 bases). The CDR3 contains 13 residues. With 5 bases removed from V and 9 bases from J, the gap between germline ends came to 15 bases. Germline V gene sequence: CDR1 SGHDT, CDR2 YYEEEE.

A few counts support this clonotype. The genes are TRBV2 and TRBJ2-2; D may be TRBD1 (7 bases). The CDR3 sequence is 15 residues long. V was shortened by 5 bases and J by 2 bases, with 12 bases between the two germline ends. Germline CDR1 reads SNHLY; CDR2 reads FYNNEI. CDR3 sequence reads: CASSTQGGNTGELFF. CDR3 DNA sequence: TGTGCCAGCAGTACCCAGGGGGGCAACACCGGGGAGCTGTTTTTT.

The chain has TRBV5-1 and TRBJ2-3; no definite D call. The CDR3 runs 13 residues. Trimming removed 0 bases at V and 1 base at J, with 3 bases between. Germline-derived CDR1 and CDR2 are SGHRS and YFSETQ. The CDR3 DNA reads TGCGCCAGCAGCTTGGGACGCACAGATACGCAGTATTTT. Its protein product is CASSLGRTDTQYF.

This clonotype was counted at least ten times. Written as DNA, the CDR3 is TGTGCCAGCAGTTTTGGGGGGAGAGAAAAACTGTTTTTT. Residues: CASSFGGREKLFF. This chain connects TRBV12-3 or TRBV12-4 to TRBJ1-4, with D perhaps TRBD1 (5 bases). There are 13 residues in the CDR3. The V end lost 3 bases, the J end lost 8 bases, and 10 bases lay between the germline ends.

This clonotype has at least ten counts. The chain carries TRBV24-1 and TRBJ2-1, with no clear D. Deletions cut 4 bases from V and 7 bases from J, with 7 bases between. Germline V gene sequence: CDR1 KGHDR, CDR2 SFDVKD. The CDR3 length is 12 residues. CDR3 nucleotides: TGTGCCACCAGTGAATCCCCTAATGAGCAGTTCTTC. This codes for CATSESPNEQFF.

The V gene is TRBV24-1, the J gene TRBJ2-5, with D perhaps matching TRBD1 (6 bases). Germline CDR1 KGHDR, CDR2 SFDVKD. The V gene lost 3 bases and the J gene lost 0 bases, with 10 bases spanning the gap. The CDR3 spans 15 residues. CDR3 protein: CATSDPGQNQETQYF. The CDR3 DNA sequence: TGTGCCACCAGTGATCCCGGACAGAACCAAGAGACCCAGTACTTC.

The chain recombines TRBV5-1 with TRBJ2-1, with 7 positions matching TRBD1. V dropped 9 bases and J dropped 6; count of bases not matched to a gene: 6. The CDR3 contains 12 residues. The germline V gene has CDR1 SGHRS and CDR2 YFSETQ. The CDR3 sequence: CATGQRANEQFF. The CDR3 DNA reads as TGCGCCACGGGACAGCGAGCCAATGAGCAGTTCTTC.

V is TRBV7-9 and J is TRBJ2-7, with TRBD2 matching over 11 bases. CDR1 and CDR2 (germline): SEHNR, FQNEAQ (reference sequence). V lost 5 bases and J lost 7; bases outside the gene matches: 7. This CDR3 comprises 14 residues. The CDR3 bases are TGTGCCAGCAGCCCACTAGCGGGAGAGAGAGAGCAGTACGTC. It encodes CASSPLAGEREQYV.

This clonotype was observed a handful of times. This chain joins TRBV27 and TRBJ2-1; 10 positions agree with TRBD2. Germline-derived CDR1 and CDR2 are MNHEY and SMNVEV (reference sequence). The CDR3 consists of 15 residues. V gave up 2 bases and J gave up 2 bases; unmatched junction bases: 0. The CDR3 protein is CASSLSGRAYNEQFF. The CDR3 DNA follows: TGTGCCAGCAGTTTAAGCGGGAGGGCCTACAATGAGCAGTTCTTC.

This clonotype is medium-sized by share. The chain uses TRBV27 and TRBJ2-1, with no clear D. The V and J ends lost 4 bases and 0 bases respectively, with 13 bases between them. Germline CDR1 reads MNHEY; CDR2 reads SMNVEV (reference sequence). This CDR3 has 16 amino acids. The CDR3 sequence: CASSSSETFSYNEQFF. In DNA, the CDR3 is TGTGCCAGCAGTTCCAGCGAGACTTTCTCCTACAATGAGCAGTTCTTC.

This sequence joins TRBV5-1 and TRBJ2-2, with 9 bases lining up with TRBD2. The junction had 6 bases not matched to a gene; V was cut back by 1 base and J by 2 bases. The CDR3 covers 17 residues. Germline CDR1 reads SGHRS; CDR2 reads YFSETQ. CDR3 nucleotide sequence: TGCGCCAGCAGCTTGAACGCGGGAGGGCCTAACACCGGGGAGCTGTTTTTT. This encodes CASSLNAGGPNTGELFF. The full variable domain, rest sourced from reference TRBV5-1 and TRBJ2-2, is KAGVTQTPRYLIKTRGQQVTLSCSPISGHRSVSWYQQTPGQGLQFLFEYFSETQRNKGNFPGRFSGRQFSNSRSEMNVSTLELGDSALYLCASSLNAGGPNTGELFFGEGSRLTVL.

This clonotype was observed many times. The V and J genes are TRBV29-1 and TRBJ2-1, with 10 bases lining up with TRBD1. This CDR3 has 12 amino acids. Germline values: CDR1 SQVTM, CDR2 ANQGSEA. The V and J ends lost 4 bases and 8 bases, in that order; junction bases with no gene match: 2. The CDR3 region has the DNA TGCAGCGTTGGACAGGGGGCTCATGAGCAGTTCTTC. Encoded protein: CSVGQGAHEQFF.

This clonotype was recorded a few times. V usage is TRBV27 and J usage is TRBJ2-1, with 9 bases matching TRBD2. Germline CDR1 and CDR2: MNHEY and SMNVEV (reference sequence). With 5 bases clipped from V and 6 bases from J, the junction kept 11 bases outside the gene matches. CDR3 size: 16 residues. Here the CDR3 reads CASSIPGSGRFNEQFF. CDR3 DNA sequence: TGTGCCAGCAGTATACCGGGGAGCGGGAGGTTCAATGAGCAGTTCTTC.

This clonotype was observed a few times. The chain carries TRBV7-9 and TRBJ2-1, with TRBD2 matching over 8 bases. The V gene end was trimmed by 5 bases and the J gene end by 4 bases; junction bases not matched to a gene: 7. The V gene's germline CDR1 is SEHNR and CDR2 FQNEAQ (reference sequence). This CDR3 is built from 15 residues. CDR3 DNA: TGTGCCAGCAGCCCCTCGGGGACTAGGTACAATGAGCAGTTCTTC. Translating gives CASSPSGTRYNEQFF.

About this clonotype itself: Sequence at one end of the junction differs from germline and may be a read error. The chain links TRBV7-6 to TRBJ1-1; the match to TRBD1 covers 7 bases. Germline values: CDR1 SGHVS, CDR2 FNYEAQ. CDR3 length: 17 residues. CDR3 bases: TGTGCCAGCAGCCTAGCTCCCTTACAGGGGTCGAACACTGAAGCTTTCTTT. This sequence encodes CASSLAPLQGSNTEAFF.

The rearrangement links TRBV13 to TRBJ2-2, with D unresolved. V was cut by 5 bases and J by 6 bases, with 1 base left in between. This CDR3 comprises 10 residues. Germline lookup yields CDR1 PRHDT and CDR2 FYEKMQ (reference sequence). The CDR3 DNA reads TGTGCCAGCAGCCCCGGGGAGCTGTTTTTT. This sequence encodes CASSPGELFF.

As to this clonotype: Possible read error: a much larger clone is one base away. The chain joins TRBV4-1 to TRBJ1-1, with D perhaps matching TRBD1 (6 bases). The CDR3 has 14 amino acids. Germline values: CDR1 MGHRA, CDR2 YSYEKL. Trimming left V 5 bases short and J 3 bases short, with 13 bases between. CDR3 coding DNA: TGCGCCAGCAGCTCCCGGACAGAGGACACTGAAGCTTTCTTT. Translating it yields CASSSRTEDTEAFF.

The chain links TRBV10-3 to TRBJ2-1, with 10 bases matching TRBD2. CDR3 size: 19 residues. Trimming removed 6 bases from V and 0 bases from J; junction bases left unmatched: 14. CDR1 and CDR2 (germline): ENHRY, SYGVKD. The CDR3 reads CAISAGLAEEGSSYNEQFF. The CDR3 DNA reads TGTGCCATCAGCGCAGGACTAGCGGAAGAGGGCAGCTCCTACAATGAGCAGTTCTTC.

The rearrangement links TRBV19 to TRBJ1-1, with D possibly being TRBD1 (6 bases). Germline V gene sequence: CDR1 LNHDA, CDR2 SQIVND (reference sequence). The CDR3 contains 12 residues. V gave up 9 bases and J gave up 6 bases, with 14 bases separating them. CDR3: CASAQGGPEAFF. The CDR3 nucleotides read TGTGCCAGCGCACAGGGTGGGCCTGAAGCTTTCTTT.

This clonotype was seen a handful of times. This chain connects TRBV12-3 or TRBV12-4 to TRBJ1-2; 9 nucleotides agree with TRBD1. V trimming: 4 bases; J trimming: 7 bases; junction bases outside the gene matches: 10. The CDR3 sequence is 15 residues long. CDR3 nucleotides: TGTGCCAGCAGTTCCTACGGGACAGGGAAGGCTGGCTACACCTTC. Translating gives CASSSYGTGKAGYTF.

This clonotype was detected once. The gene calls are TRBV5-6 and TRBJ2-1; a possible D gene is TRBD1 (6 bases). The CDR3 totals 13 residues. Per germline, CDR1 SGHDT and CDR2 YYEEEE. Trimming took 2 bases from V and 8 from J, leaving 11 bases between them. CDR3 DNA: TGTGCCAGCAGCTTTACAGGGACCTATGAGCAGTTCTTC. Its protein is CASSFTGTYEQFF.

This chain links TRBV6-1 with TRBJ1-1; TRBD1 aligns across 8 bases. Germline loops: CDR1 MNHNS, CDR2 SASEGT. With 6 bases clipped from V and 4 bases from J, the junction kept 7 bases outside the gene matches. CDR3 length equals 14 residues. CDR3 nucleotides: TGTGCCAGCAGACCAGGGGGCCCGGGCACTGAAGCTTTCTTT. This translates into CASRPGGPGTEAFF.

The table lists this clonotype with a few counts. The gene calls are TRBV11-2 and TRBJ2-2; 7 positions agree with TRBD2. CDR3 length: 18 residues. V shed 0 bases, J shed 1 base, and the junction held 8 bases outside the gene matches. Germline lookup yields CDR1 SGHAT and CDR2 FQNNGV. The CDR3 loop is CASSLDLTGGMNTGELFF. The CDR3 bases are TGTGCCAGCAGCTTAGATCTGACGGGAGGCATGAACACCGGGGAGCTGTTTTTT.

This clonotype was detected only a few times. The chain carries TRBV29-1 and TRBJ2-1; 7 positions agree with TRBD1. This CDR3 spans 14 amino acids. V lost 4 bases, J lost 3 bases, and 6 bases stayed unmatched. The germline V gene encodes CDR1 SQVTM and CDR2 ANQGSEA. CDR3 sequence (DNA): TGCAGCGTTGGGGACAGCTCAAACTACAATGAGCAGTTCTTC. Its protein is CSVGDSSNYNEQFF.

This clonotype occurred a few times. This rearrangement joins TRBV2 to TRBJ2-5; 8 nucleotides agree with TRBD2. The junction had 4 bases not matched to a gene; V was cut back by 7 bases and J by 3 bases. From germline, CDR1 is SNHLY and CDR2 FYNNEI. The CDR3 length is 13 residues. The CDR3 region has the DNA TGTGCCAGCAACCAGGGACTAGAAGAGACCCAGTACTTC. Protein product: CASNQGLEETQYF. Supplemented by reference TRBV2 and TRBJ2-5, the full variable domain reads EPEVTQTPSHQVTQMGQEVILRCVPISNHLYFYWYRQILGQKVEFLVSFYNNEISEKSEIFDDQFSVERPDGSNFTLKIRSTKLEDSAMYFCASNQGLEETQYFGPGTRLLVL.

In this sample, this clonotype turned up many times. The J gene is TRBJ1-5, the V gene TRBV5-6; D ambiguous. The germline V gene has CDR1 SGHDT and CDR2 YYEEEE. The length of the CDR3 is 13 residues. V was trimmed by 1 base and J by 7 bases, leaving 9 bases between them. CDR3 sequence (DNA): TGTGCCAGCAGCTTGTGGGAGCGGCAGCCCCAGCATTTT. Its protein is CASSLWERQPQHF.

This clonotype has a count of ten or more. Here the CDR3 reads CASSWTGWGTEAFF. As DNA, the CDR3 is TGTGCCAGCAGTTGGACGGGTTGGGGCACTGAAGCTTTCTTT. The genes are TRBV28 and TRBJ1-1, with unresolved D. Trimming pared 4 bases from V and 4 bases from J, leaving 13 bases between. Germline assignment: CDR1 MDHEN and CDR2 SYDVKM. The CDR3 spans 14 residues. Using reference TRBV28 and TRBJ1-1 for the parts outside the CDR3, the full variable domain is DVKVTQSSRYLVKRTGEKVFLECVQDMDHENMFWYRQDPGLGLRLIYFSYDVKMKEKGDIPEGYSVSREKKERFSLILESASTNQTSMYLCASSWTGWGTEAFFGQGTRLTVV.

This clonotype was recorded a few times. The chain uses TRBV27 and TRBJ2-3, with D uncertain. This CDR3 is built from 15 residues. V shed 4 bases and J shed 0 bases, with 11 bases lying between them. Germline values: CDR1 MNHEY, CDR2 SMNVEV (reference sequence). The CDR3 DNA sequence: TGTGCCAGCAGTTCTCCTAGACCTAGCACAGATACGCAGTATTTT. Translated, it gives CASSSPRPSTDTQYF.

This clonotype was recorded at least ten times. V usage is TRBV5-1 and J usage is TRBJ2-3; D gene ambiguous. From germline, CDR1 is SGHRS and CDR2 YFSETQ. V lost 2 bases, J lost 1 base, and 11 bases lay in between. This CDR3 is built from 15 residues. The CDR3 protein is CASSFTTSRTDTQYF. The CDR3 nucleotides are TGCGCCAGCAGCTTTACAACGAGCCGCACAGATACGCAGTATTTT.